The 31 T cell receptor beta chains below were found in one sample sequenced in a study of blood T cell repertoires in COVID-19. The method was immunoSEQ multiplex PCR; TCRdb's version includes in-frame clones alone and lacks a portion of them. The sample lists 100,000 to 150,000 clones; under 80% were seen once. Specimen: peripheral blood. The receptors here all came from an older man with acute or convalescent COVID-19.

A single count supports this clone. The CDR3 sequence is CASSPVLQGVGETQYF. The CDR3 coding sequence is TGTGCCAGCTCACCGGTATTGCAGGGGGTCGGGGAGACCCAGTACTTC. The chain is built from TRBV18 and TRBJ2-5; 7 positions agree with TRBD1. This CDR3 has 16 amino acids. J was trimmed by 5 bases and V by 3 bases; bases with no gene match: 12. Germline loops: CDR1 KGHSH, CDR2 LQKENI.

The V gene is TRBV18, the J gene TRBJ2-5, with TRBD2 matching 9 bases. The V gene's germline CDR1 is KGHSH and CDR2 LQKENI. The V and J ends lost 1 base and 2 bases, in that order; junction bases with no gene match: 5. The CDR3 length is 16 residues. CDR3 nucleotides: TGTGCCAGCTCACCACTGACAGCGGGGGGTCAAGAGACCCAGTACTTC. Translating gives CASSPLTAGGQETQYF.

The rearrangement links TRBV4-3 to TRBJ1-6; D remains ambiguous. The V gene's germline CDR1 is LGHNA and CDR2 YSLEER. Trimming took off 1 base at V and 9 bases at J, with 7 bases between the two ends. This CDR3 has 13 amino acids. The CDR3 DNA is TGCGCCAGCAGCCAAGTTTCGGGTTCACCCCTCCACTTT. It yields the protein CASSQVSGSPLHF.

This clone was seen only a few times. The rearrangement links TRBV5-1 to TRBJ1-2; D gene uncertain. Germline-derived CDR1 and CDR2 are SGHRS and YFSETQ. This CDR3 spans 14 amino acids. Between the trimmed V and J ends, which lost 4 bases and 5 bases, there was a span of 15 bases. CDR3 nucleotides: TGCGCCAGCAGCGAAGGTCCCGGAGCGTATGGCTACACCTTC. Its translation: CASSEGPGAYGYTF.

The chain employs TRBV5-1 and TRBJ2-3; D is undetermined. In germline, CDR1 is SGHRS, CDR2 YFSETQ. Trimming cost V 2 bases and J 4 bases, with 5 bases left between them. The length of the CDR3 is 12 residues. The CDR3 DNA reads TGCGCCAGCAGCTTCGGTCCAGATACGCAGTATTTT. The encoded protein is CASSFGPDTQYF.

The chain uses TRBV7-2 and TRBJ2-7; possibly TRBD1 for D (5 bases). Germline V gene data show CDR1 as SGHTA and CDR2 as FQGNSA. The CDR3 contains 15 residues. The V and J ends lost 4 bases and 0 bases respectively, with 13 bases between them. The CDR3 DNA is TGTGCCAGCAGCTCCACAGGTACCTTCTCCTACGAGCAGTACTTC. This codes for CASSSTGTFSYEQYF.

The chain links TRBV7-2 to TRBJ1-4, with TRBD1 matching 7 bases. CDR1 is SGHTA, CDR2 FQGNSA, per germline. Germline trimming cut 1 base from V and 8 bases from J; bases unmatched to any gene: 4. CDR3 length equals 14 residues. DNA for the CDR3: TGTGCCAGCAGCTTAGAGGGGGCAGGGGAAAAACTGTTTTTT. Translated, it gives CASSLEGAGEKLFF.

The chain couples TRBV10-2 to TRBJ1-2; D perhaps matches TRBD1 (6 bases). The CDR3 covers 14 residues. Germline CDR1 reads WSHSY; CDR2 reads SAAADI. Trimming cost V 2 bases and J 4 bases, with 11 bases left between them. CDR3 protein: CASSEAGGIYGYTF. CDR3 coding DNA: TGCGCCAGCAGTGAGGCGGGGGGCATCTATGGCTACACCTTC.

V is TRBV5-1 and J is TRBJ1-2; 8 bases align to TRBD1. The germline V gene has CDR1 SGHRS and CDR2 YFSETQ. The J segment lost 3 bases and the V segment lost 0 bases, leaving 7 bases of the junction unmatched. There are 16 residues in the CDR3. CDR3 coding DNA: TGCGCCAGCAGCTTGGAGACAGGGGCAAGTTACTATGGCTACACCTTC. Its protein product is CASSLETGASYYGYTF.

This clone has only a few counts. The rearrangement uses TRBV30 and TRBJ1-1; tentatively, D is TRBD1 (6 bases). The CDR3 sequence is 14 residues long. Per germline, CDR1 GTSNPN and CDR2 SVGIG (reference sequence). Trimming took off 2 bases at V and 0 bases at J, with 10 bases between the two ends. The CDR3 DNA reads as TGTGCCTGGAGTAAGGGGGTAGTGAACACTGAAGCTTTCTTT. It translates to CAWSKGVVNTEAFF.

The V and J genes are TRBV6-5 and TRBJ1-2, with D unclear. The CDR3 has 12 residues. Trimming left V 5 bases short and J 9 bases short, with 13 bases between. The germline V gene encodes CDR1 MNHEY and CDR2 SVGAGI. CDR3 in amino acids: CASSPRRDSYTF. The DNA of the CDR3 is TGTGCCAGCAGTCCTCGGAGGGATAGCTACACCTTC.

V and J are TRBV5-1 and TRBJ1-1; D not certain. Germline V gene data show CDR1 as SGHRS and CDR2 as YFSETQ. Trimming stripped 2 bases from V and 1 base from J, with 9 bases between. The CDR3 spans 14 residues. As DNA, the CDR3 is TGCGCCAGCAGCTTACAGAGCGGGAACACTGAAGCTTTCTTT. Protein product: CASSLQSGNTEAFF.

The sample holds one count of this clone. The chain is built from TRBV7-2 and TRBJ2-7; TRBD2 agrees at 13 bases. The J segment lost 0 bases and the V segment lost 5 bases, leaving 4 bases of the junction unmatched. CDR1 SGHTA and CDR2 FQGNSA come from the germline V gene. This CDR3 comprises 16 residues. The chain's CDR3 is CASSQTSGGYSYEQYF. The CDR3 DNA reads TGTGCCAGCAGCCAGACTAGCGGGGGGTACTCCTACGAGCAGTACTTC.

The CDR3 protein is CASSERTGASTGELFF. For the CDR3, the DNA is TGTGCCAGCAGTGAGAGGACAGGGGCGAGCACCGGGGAGCTGTTTTTT. This chain uses TRBV6-1 with TRBJ2-2; TRBD1 agrees at 9 bases. The CDR3 has 16 amino acids. Germline CDR1 is MNHNS and CDR2 is SASEGT. V lost 3 bases to trimming and J lost 4 bases; unmatched junction nucleotides: 6.

The V call is TRBV7-2, the J call TRBJ2-5, with a tentative D call TRBD1 (5 bases). Per germline, CDR1 SGHTA and CDR2 FQGNSA. The length of the CDR3 is 14 residues. V was trimmed by 4 bases and J by 2 bases, leaving 11 bases between them. CDR3 sequence reads: CASSSRQIQETQYF. CDR3 nucleotides: TGTGCCAGCAGCTCCAGACAGATACAAGAGACCCAGTACTTC.

This rearrangement joins TRBV5-4 to TRBJ1-5; D possibly corresponds to TRBD1 (5 bases). The germline V gene encodes CDR1 SGHNT and CDR2 YYREEE (reference sequence). Trimming pared 0 bases from V and 11 bases from J, leaving 9 bases between. The CDR3 spans 12 residues. CDR3 region: CASSLAGGAQHF. CDR3 DNA sequence: TGTGCCAGCAGCTTGGCCGGAGGGGCCCAGCATTTT.

The chain employs TRBV9 and TRBJ1-2; the D is unclear. The V and J ends lost 3 bases and 3 bases respectively, with 15 bases between them. The V gene's germline CDR1 is SGDLS and CDR2 YYNGEE. The CDR3 loop spans 15 amino acids. The CDR3 reads CASSAGGWDHYGYTF. In nucleotides, the CDR3 is TGTGCCAGCAGCGCCGGAGGGTGGGATCACTATGGCTACACCTTC.

The chain links TRBV5-6 to TRBJ2-7; D might be TRBD1 (6 bases). V was pared by 3 bases and J by 0 bases, with 16 bases between. The V gene's germline CDR1 is SGHDT and CDR2 YYEEEE. The CDR3 loop spans 16 amino acids. The CDR3 region has the DNA TGTGCCAGCAGCTCCCAAGAGGGGGTTAGCTCCTACGAGCAGTACTTC. Residues: CASSSQEGVSSYEQYF.

This chain links TRBV5-1 with TRBJ2-2, with D unclear. The CDR3 extends over 16 amino acids. V was clipped by 0 bases and J by 0 bases, with 9 bases between them. Germline CDR1 and CDR2: SGHRS and YFSETQ. The CDR3 coding sequence is TGCGCCAGCAGCTTGGGAGCCAGGACGAACACCGGGGAGCTGTTTTTT. Its protein product is CASSLGARTNTGELFF.

The chain is built from TRBV11-2 and TRBJ1-3; 9 bases line up with TRBD1. This CDR3 has 15 residues. J lost 4 bases, V lost 4 bases, and 5 bases had no gene match. The germline CDR1 and CDR2 sequences are SGHAT and FQNNGV. DNA for the CDR3: TGTGCCAGCAGCTCACAGGGGGCAGGGGGAAACACCATATATTTT. This gives the protein CASSSQGAGGNTIYF.

The gene calls are TRBV27 and TRBJ1-1; 10 bases are a match to TRBD1. Looked up from germline, CDR1 is MNHEY and CDR2 is SMNVEV (reference sequence). The ends lost 7 bases at V and 1 base at J; junction bases unmatched: 9. The CDR3 consists of 16 residues. The CDR3 is CASTQIRTGGNTEAFF. The CDR3 nucleotides are TGTGCCAGCACTCAGATCCGGACAGGGGGGAACACTGAAGCTTTCTTT.

The count of this clone is one. J is TRBJ2-3 and V is TRBV5-1, with 10 bases that match TRBD2. The germline CDR1 and CDR2 sequences are SGHRS and YFSETQ. After removal of 1 base from V and 3 bases from J, the junction contained 8 bases not matched to a gene. CDR3 length: 17 amino acids. DNA for the CDR3: TGCGCCAGCAGCTTGAGGCCAGCGGGGGGGCCAACAGATACGCAGTATTTT. Its translation: CASSLRPAGGPTDTQYF.

J is TRBJ2-4 and V is TRBV18; 11 positions agree with TRBD2. The CDR3 is 15 residues long. Unmatched junction bases numbered 4, after V lost 3 bases and J lost 6 bases. The germline V gene has CDR1 KGHSH and CDR2 LQKENI. The CDR3 loop reads CASSPPTSGANIQYF. The CDR3 nucleotides read TGTGCCAGCTCACCCCCGACTAGCGGGGCAAACATTCAGTACTTC.

The chain is built from TRBV2 and TRBJ1-4, with 7 bases that match TRBD1. Per the germline V gene, CDR1 is SNHLY and CDR2 is FYNNEI. J was trimmed by 8 bases and V by 6 bases; bases with no gene match: 6. This CDR3 has 13 residues. The CDR3 is CASSTGVDEKLFF. CDR3 DNA sequence: TGTGCCAGCAGCACAGGGGTCGACGAAAAACTGTTTTTT.

V is TRBV3-1 (or the pseudogene TRBV3-2) and J is TRBJ1-3, with 8 bases that match TRBD1. Germline assignment: CDR1 LGHDT and CDR2 YNNKEL (reference sequence). Trimming took 0 bases from V and 0 from J; bases not matched to a gene: 10. The CDR3 sequence is 19 residues long. The CDR3 here is CASSQDWGQGAFSGNTIYF. The CDR3 coding sequence is TGTGCCAGCAGCCAAGATTGGGGCCAGGGGGCTTTCTCTGGAAACACCATATATTTT.

This clone was detected only a few times. This chain uses TRBV19 with TRBJ1-1; 10 bases are a match to TRBD1. With 6 bases clipped from V and 1 base from J, the junction kept 11 bases outside the gene matches. The CDR3 is made up of 17 amino acids. The germline gives CDR1 LNHDA, CDR2 SQIVND (reference sequence). CDR3 amino acids: CASSLSGTGVGNTEAFF. The CDR3, as DNA: TGTGCCAGTAGCCTATCCGGGACAGGGGTAGGGAACACTGAAGCTTTCTTT.

The V and J genes are TRBV5-1 and TRBJ1-2; D is perhaps TRBD1 (6 bases). Trimming shortened V by 3 bases and J by 2 bases, and 14 bases separated the two germline ends. This CDR3 contains 15 residues. The V gene's germline CDR1 is SGHRS and CDR2 YFSETQ. The CDR3 is CASSSGQSGNYGYTF. CDR3 DNA: TGCGCCAGCAGCTCTGGACAGTCGGGAAACTATGGCTACACCTTC.

The rearrangement joins TRBV5-1 to TRBJ2-7; D might be TRBD2 (5 bases). The CDR3 has 18 residues. Germline-derived CDR1 and CDR2 are SGHRS and YFSETQ. V was pared by 2 bases and J by 2 bases, with 23 bases between. The CDR3 nucleotides read TGCGCCAGCAGCTTAGCGGTAGGTTGGCCCGCTACGACCTACGAGCAGTACTTC. It is translated as CASSLAVGWPATTYEQYF.

V and J are TRBV7-2 and TRBJ1-1, with D unresolved. Per germline, CDR1 SGHTA and CDR2 FQGNSA. The CDR3 sequence is 14 residues long. Trimming removed 3 bases at V and 1 base at J, with 9 bases between. This CDR3 is CASSFSEWNTEAFF. CDR3 coding DNA: TGTGCCAGCAGCTTTAGTGAATGGAACACTGAAGCTTTCTTT.

This chain connects TRBV18 to TRBJ1-2; no definite D call. The CDR3 covers 13 residues. Germline loops: CDR1 KGHSH, CDR2 LQKENI. The V end was cut by 3 bases, the J end by 1 base, with 6 bases between. Written as DNA, the CDR3 is TGTGCCAGCTCACCGGCAGATAACTATGGCTACACCTTC. Translation gives CASSPADNYGYTF.

V and J are TRBV4-2 and TRBJ2-2; perhaps TRBD2 as D (6 bases). CDR1 is LGHNA, CDR2 YNFKEQ, per germline. The CDR3 is 17 amino acids. V was trimmed by 0 bases and J by 8 bases, leaving 19 bases between them. The CDR3: CASSQDKSERAGGELFF. DNA of the CDR3: TGTGCCAGCAGCCAAGATAAGTCGGAGCGGGCTGGGGGGGAGCTGTTTTTT.